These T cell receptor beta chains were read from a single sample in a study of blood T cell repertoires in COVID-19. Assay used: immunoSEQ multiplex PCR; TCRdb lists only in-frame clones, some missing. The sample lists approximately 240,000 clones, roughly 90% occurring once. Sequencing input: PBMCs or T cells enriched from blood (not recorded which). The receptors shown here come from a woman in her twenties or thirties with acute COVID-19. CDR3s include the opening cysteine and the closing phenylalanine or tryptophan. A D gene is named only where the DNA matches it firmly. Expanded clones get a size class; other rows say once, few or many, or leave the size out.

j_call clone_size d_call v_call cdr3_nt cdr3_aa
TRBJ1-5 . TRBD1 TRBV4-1 TGCGCCAGCAGCCAAGCTGGACAGGGGGCTAGTCAGCCCCAGCATTTT CASSQAGQGASQPQHF
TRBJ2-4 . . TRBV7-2 TGTGCCAGCAGCTTAGTTTCTTATGAAAACATTCAGTACTTC CASSLVSYENIQYF
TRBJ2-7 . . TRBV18 TGTGCCAGCTCACCACCGAACGGTCCCGAGGGTGAGCAGTACTTC CASSPPNGPEGEQYF
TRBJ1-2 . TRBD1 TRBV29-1 TGCAGCGTTTTCCTGCAGACAGGGTATGGCTACACCTTC CSVFLQTGYGYTF
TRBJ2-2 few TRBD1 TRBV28 TGTGCCAGTGGGACAGGGAACACCGGGGAGCTGTTTTTT CASGTGNTGELFF
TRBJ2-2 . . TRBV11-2 TGTGCCAGCAGCACTATCACCGGGGAGCTGTTTTTT CASSTITGELFF
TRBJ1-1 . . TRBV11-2 TGTGCCAGCAGCTCCCAAGGGGACTCTGGGGCTTTCTTT CASSSQGDSGAFF
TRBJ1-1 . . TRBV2 TGTGCCAGCAGTGTTGGACAGTTGAACACTGAAGCTTTCTTT CASSVGQLNTEAFF
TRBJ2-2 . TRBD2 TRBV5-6 TGTGCCAGCAGCTCTGGACTAGCGGGGCCCGGCGGGGAGCTGTTTTTT CASSSGLAGPGGELFF
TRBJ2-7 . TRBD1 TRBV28 TGTGCCAGCAGTTTACCGGCGGGACAGGGTGAGGACGAGCAGTACTTC CASSLPAGQGEDEQYF
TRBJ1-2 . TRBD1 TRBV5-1 TGCGCCAGCGCCCCGGACAGGCCTAACTATGGCTACACCTTC CASAPDRPNYGYTF
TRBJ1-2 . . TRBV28 TGTGCCAGCAGGCTAGCGGACGGCTATAACTATGGCTACACCTTC CASRLADGYNYGYTF
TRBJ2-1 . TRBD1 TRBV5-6 TGTGCCAGCAGCTTCCCGGGACAGGCTTACAATGAGCAGTTCTTC CASSFPGQAYNEQFF
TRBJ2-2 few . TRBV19 TGTGCCAGTAGGGCGGGGGCGAGCACCGGGGAGCTGTTTTTT CASRAGASTGELFF
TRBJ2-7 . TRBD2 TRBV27 TGTGCCAGCAGTCGGGGTCGGGAGAGCGGGAGGGCGTACGAGCAGTACTTC CASSRGRESGRAYEQYF
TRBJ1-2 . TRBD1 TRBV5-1 TGCGCCAGCAGCCAAGGGACAGCAAAGGGCTACACCTTC CASSQGTAKGYTF
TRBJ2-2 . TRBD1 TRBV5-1 TGCGCCAGCAGCTGGACAGGGATGTATGGTGGCGGGGAGCTGTTTTTT CASSWTGMYGGGELFF
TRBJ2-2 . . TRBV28 TGTGCCAGCAGTTTACCCACGGGGAGACGGGCCACCGGGGAGCTGTTTTTT CASSLPTGRRATGELFF
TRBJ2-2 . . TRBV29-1 TGCAGCGTTGAAGAGGGTGCGAGGACCGGGGAGCTGTTTTTT CSVEEGARTGELFF
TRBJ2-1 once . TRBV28 TGTGCCAGCAGTCCAATCTATGGCTCCTACAATGAGCAGTTCTTC CASSPIYGSYNEQFF
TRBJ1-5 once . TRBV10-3 TGTGCCATCAGTGATTTGGGTCGGGACTCTAATCAGCCCCAGCATTTT CAISDLGRDSNQPQHF
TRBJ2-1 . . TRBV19 TGTGCCAGTAGTACTCTATTTAATGAGCAGTTCTTC CASSTLFNEQFF
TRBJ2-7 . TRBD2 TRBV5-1 TGCGCCAGCAGCTTGGCCGGGACTAGCGGGTCAGGCGAGCAGTACTTC CASSLAGTSGSGEQYF
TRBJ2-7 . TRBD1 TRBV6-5 TGTGCCAGCAGCGAGGCGACAGGGTCTAGCTACGAGCAGTACTTC CASSEATGSSYEQYF
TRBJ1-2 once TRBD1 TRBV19 TGTGCCAGTAGACTTGGACAGGAACGCTATGGCTACACCTTC CASRLGQERYGYTF
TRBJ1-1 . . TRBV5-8 TGTGCCAGCGCCTCTTGGGCCATGAACACTGAAGCTTTCTTT CASASWAMNTEAFF
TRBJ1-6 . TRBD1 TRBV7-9 TGTGCCAGCAGCTCCGGGGGGAACAGGGGGGTAAATTCACCCCTCCACTTT CASSSGGNRGVNSPLHF
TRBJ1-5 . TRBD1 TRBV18 TGTGCCAGCTCCCCCAACGAGACAGGGGGTAATCAGCCCCAGCATTTT CASSPNETGGNQPQHF
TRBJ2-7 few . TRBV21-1 TGTGCCAGCAGCAGAAGACCGCAGAGCGGGACAACCTACGAGCAGTACTTC CASSRRPQSGTTYEQYF
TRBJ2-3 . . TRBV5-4 TGTGCCAGCAGCTCACCGACAGGGAGGAGTGATACGCAGTATTTT CASSSPTGRSDTQYF
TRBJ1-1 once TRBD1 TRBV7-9 TGTGCCAGCAGCTCCCCGACAGGGATCATGAACACTGAAGCTTTCTTT CASSSPTGIMNTEAFF
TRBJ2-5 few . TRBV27 TGTGCCAGCAGCAGGATTCAAGAGACCCAGTACTTC CASSRIQETQYF
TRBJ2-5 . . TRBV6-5 TGTGCCAGCACTCTAAGTCCGAGTGTGATAGAGACCCAGTACTTC CASTLSPSVIETQYF
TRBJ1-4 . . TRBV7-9 TGTGCCAGCAGCTTATATCAGGGGAGAGAAAAACTGTTTTTT CASSLYQGREKLFF
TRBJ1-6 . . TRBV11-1 TGTGCCAGCAGCTTAAATACGCGGAATCATTCACCCCTCCACTTT CASSLNTRNHSPLHF
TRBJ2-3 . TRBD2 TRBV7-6 TGTGCCAGCAGCGGTACTAGCGGGGGAAGCACAGATACGCAGTATTTT CASSGTSGGSTDTQYF
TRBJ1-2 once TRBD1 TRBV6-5 TGTGCCAGCGGGACAGGGGCCAACTATGGCTACACCTTC CASGTGANYGYTF
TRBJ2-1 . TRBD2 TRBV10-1 TGCGCCAGCAGTGGCGGGGGGGCCTACAATGAGCAGTTCTTC CASSGGGAYNEQFF
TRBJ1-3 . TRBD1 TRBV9 TGTGCCAGCAGCCGGGTGGGACAGGGGAAAACAAACACCATATATTTT CASSRVGQGKTNTIYF
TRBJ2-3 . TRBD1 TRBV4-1 TGCGCCAGCAGCTTGGGACAGGGGGCAGATACGCAGTATTTT CASSLGQGADTQYF
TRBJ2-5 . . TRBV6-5 TGTGCCAGCACCCAGTTGGGGAGAGAGACCCAGTACTTC CASTQLGRETQYF
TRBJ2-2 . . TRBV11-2 TGTGCCAGCAGCTACTTACTTGGCACCGGGGAGCTGTTTTTT CASSYLLGTGELFF